This TCR beta chain was observed in a study of early T cells in non-severe SARS-CoV-2 infection. The study, taken as a whole, reports: Matching with VDJdb favored anti-spike CD8 responses (missing private and CD4 specificities).

The CDR3 runs 16 residues. Germline CDR1 reads SGHNT; CDR2 reads YYREEE (reference sequence). Germline trimming cut 4 bases from V and 2 bases from J; bases unmatched to any gene: 10. This clonotype came up many times. The target antigen is unknown. MiXCR, run by TCRdb on the 5' RACE reads, gives a single entry per CDR3 protein. The table has around 70,000 distinct CDR3 sequences, 9.5% to 15% seen once. The rearrangement joins TRBV5-4 to TRBJ2-7; 9 nucleotides line up with TRBD2. This sequence originates from an adult who was a healthcare worker with PCR-confirmed SARS-CoV-2 infection or an uninfected control (not recorded which). Sequences were obtained from whole blood. In DNA form, the CDR3 reads TGTGCCAGCAGCCGACGGACTAGCGCGGACGCCTACGAGCAGTACTTC. Translated, it gives CASSRRTSADAYEQYF.